The 21 T cell receptor beta chains reported below all come from one sample, sequenced in a study of T cells in tuberculosis. Here immunoSEQ multiplex PCR was the method, and the copy in TCRdb shows in-frame clones only, minus some. Seen here are 22,000 or so clones, around 85% observed once, and the top ten hold about 16%. As to time point: new active TB diagnosis, blood taken before or within 7 days of starting treatment. The sequencing used PBMCs, collected at tuberculosis diagnosis. Every receptor here comes from an adult with tuberculosis.

The chain recombines TRBV30 with TRBJ1-5; D unresolved. This CDR3 has 13 residues. Germline V gene data show CDR1 as GTSNPN and CDR2 as SVGIG (reference sequence). V lost 3 bases and J lost 2, with 8 bases in between. The CDR3 DNA is TGTGCCTGGAGGACGGGTGGCAATCAGCCCCAGCATTTT. The encoded protein is CAWRTGGNQPQHF.

The chain is built from TRBV6-1 and TRBJ2-1; D possibly corresponds to TRBD2 (5 bases). CDR1 is MNHNS and CDR2 is SASEGT in the germline V gene. There are 11 residues in the CDR3. Trimming left V 4 bases short and J 7 bases short, with 5 bases between. CDR3 sequence (DNA): TGTGCCAGCAGTGGAGGGAATGAGCAGTTCTTC. Protein: CASSGGNEQFF.

This chain connects TRBV6-5 to TRBJ2-7; 7 nucleotides align to TRBD1. Germline CDR1 MNHEY, CDR2 SVGAGI. After removal of 5 bases from V and 7 bases from J, the junction contained 8 bases not matched to a gene. This CDR3 is built from 13 residues. DNA for the CDR3: TGTGCCAGCAGTAGAGAGACAGGGATTGAGCAGTACTTC. Encoded protein: CASSRETGIEQYF.

This clone was seen only once. The chain is built from TRBV28 and TRBJ2-5, with D maybe TRBD1 (6 bases). The CDR3 length is 15 residues. V lost 6 bases to trimming and J lost 5 bases, with 19 bases between them. Germline-derived CDR1 and CDR2 are MDHEN and SYDVKM. The CDR3 DNA reads TGTGCCAGCAGCCTTTTCCAGGGGATTGGTGAGACCCAGTACTTC. This gives the protein CASSLFQGIGETQYF.

The V and J genes are TRBV28 and TRBJ1-3; D call uncertain. CDR3 size: 16 residues. V was pared by 5 bases and J by 2 bases, with 16 bases between. CDR1 and CDR2 from the germline V gene are MDHEN and SYDVKM. The CDR3, as DNA: TGTGCCAGCAGTCCCTCGGCCCTGAGGACTGGAAACACCATATATTTT. Translating gives CASSPSALRTGNTIYF.

The chain employs TRBV30 and TRBJ1-1, with 9 bases lining up with TRBD1. Germline CDR1 is GTSNPN and CDR2 is SVGIG (reference sequence). J gave up 4 bases and V 1 base, and 4 bases lay outside the gene matches. This CDR3 has 14 amino acids. DNA for the CDR3: TGTGCCTGGAGTGGGGACAGGGAGAGCACTGAAGCTTTCTTT. It translates to CAWSGDRESTEAFF.

The V call is TRBV7-9, the J call TRBJ2-7; 16 bases agree with TRBD2. CDR3 length: 17 residues. Germline loops: CDR1 SEHNR, CDR2 FQNEAQ (reference sequence). V was clipped by 4 bases and J by 2 bases; unmatched bases: 5. As DNA, the CDR3 is TGTGCCAGCAGCTCGATAGGGACTAGCGGGGGGGCCTACGAGCAGTACTTC. Protein product: CASSSIGTSGGAYEQYF.

The rearrangement links TRBV2 to TRBJ2-2; a weak D match, TRBD1 (6 bases). The V and J ends lost 5 bases and 6 bases respectively, with 10 bases between them. Germline loops: CDR1 SNHLY, CDR2 FYNNEI. This CDR3 region has 13 residues. CDR3 sequence: CASSLTGSGELFF. CDR3 nucleotides: TGTGCCAGCAGTCTTACAGGGTCCGGGGAGCTGTTTTTT.

The genes are TRBV20-1 and TRBJ1-2, with D unclear. The CDR3 extends over 11 amino acids. Trimming took off 6 bases at V and 4 bases at J, with 9 bases between the two ends. Germline CDR1 and CDR2: DFQATT and SNEGSKA (reference sequence). DNA for the CDR3: TGCAGTGCCGCCGGACTCTATGGCTACACCTTC. As protein: CSAAGLYGYTF.

The chain has TRBV9 and TRBJ1-2; unclear D gene. The V and J ends lost 0 bases and 8 bases respectively, with 14 bases between them. The germline gives CDR1 SGDLS, CDR2 YYNGEE. This CDR3 has 14 residues. The CDR3 nucleotides are TGTGCCAGCAGCGTAGATCCGGGGTCTGGAGGCTACACCTTC. Protein sequence: CASSVDPGSGGYTF.

The chain has TRBV18 and TRBJ2-3; D is uncertain. Germline V gene data show CDR1 as KGHSH and CDR2 as LQKENI. The CDR3 is 14 amino acids. V was trimmed by 3 bases and J by 0 bases, leaving 7 bases between them. DNA of the CDR3: TGTGCCAGCTCACCCACAGCTAGCACAGATACGCAGTATTTT. It yields the protein CASSPTASTDTQYF.

The rearrangement links TRBV7-2 to TRBJ1-3, with a possible D match to TRBD1 (6 bases). Germline assignment: CDR1 SGHTA and CDR2 FQGNSA. This CDR3 comprises 16 residues. V dropped 5 bases and J dropped 4 bases, with 18 bases sitting between them. The CDR3 DNA sequence: TGTGCCAGCAGCCCTAGGGGTCGGGGGGCAGGAAACACCATATATTTT. Its protein is CASSPRGRGAGNTIYF.

The chain links TRBV11-2 to TRBJ2-1; 8 nucleotides align to TRBD1. The V and J ends lost 7 bases and 4 bases, in that order; junction bases with no gene match: 9. CDR1 and CDR2 (germline): SGHAT, FQNNGV. The CDR3 covers 15 residues. Written as DNA, the CDR3 is TGTGCCAGCACCTCCGTCCGGACAGGGTACAATGAGCAGTTCTTC. Residues: CASTSVRTGYNEQFF.

This clone showed up just a few times. The rearrangement links TRBV19 to TRBJ1-5, with TRBD1 matching 7 bases. With 5 bases clipped from V and 0 bases from J, the junction kept 4 bases outside the gene matches. The CDR3 runs 15 residues. The germline gives CDR1 LNHDA, CDR2 SQIVND (reference sequence). DNA for the CDR3: TGTGCCAGTAGTCCAGGACAGGTTAGCAATCAGCCCCAGCATTTT. As protein: CASSPGQVSNQPQHF.

V gene TRBV29-1 combines with J gene TRBJ1-1; a weak D match, TRBD1 (5 bases). Looked up from germline, CDR1 is SQVTM and CDR2 is ANQGSEA. V was trimmed by 4 bases and J by 0 bases, leaving 9 bases between them. The CDR3 is 13 residues long. CDR3 loop: CSVATAMNTEAFF. The CDR3 region has the DNA TGCAGCGTTGCGACAGCGATGAACACTGAAGCTTTCTTT. Combining the CDR3 with reference TRBV29-1 and TRBJ1-1 gives the whole variable domain SAVISQKPSRDICQRGTSLTIQCQVDSQVTMMFWYRQQPGQSLTLIATANQGSEATYESGFVIDKFPISRPNLTFSTLTVSNMSPEDSSIYLCSVATAMNTEAFFGQGTRLTVV.

V gene TRBV5-4 combines with J gene TRBJ1-1; a weak D match, TRBD1 (5 bases). Germline CDR1 and CDR2: SGHNT and YYREEE (reference sequence). This CDR3 is 16 amino acids long. The V end was cut by 4 bases, the J end by 3 bases, with 19 bases between. CDR3 amino acids: CASSPPRVGDHTEAFF. In DNA, the CDR3 is TGTGCCAGCAGCCCCCCGCGAGTAGGGGATCACACTGAAGCTTTCTTT.

The chain recombines TRBV5-4 with TRBJ1-2; tentative D call: TRBD1 (6 bases). This CDR3 has 14 residues. In germline, CDR1 is SGHNT, CDR2 YYREEE (reference sequence). The V end was cut by 0 bases, the J end by 2 bases, with 8 bases between. The CDR3 reads CASSLATGNYGYTF. The CDR3 DNA is TGTGCCAGCAGCTTGGCCACAGGGAACTATGGCTACACCTTC.

V is TRBV20-1 and J is TRBJ2-3; D is ambiguous. Trimming cost V 5 bases and J 5 bases, with 8 bases left between them. The CDR3 covers 11 residues. CDR1 DFQATT and CDR2 SNEGSKA come from the germline V gene (reference sequence). CDR3 DNA sequence: TGCAGTGCTGGCCCAGAAGATACGCAGTATTTT. It translates to CSAGPEDTQYF.

This clone was counted a few times. The chain employs TRBV14 and TRBJ2-7, with D unclear. The length of the CDR3 is 12 residues. Looked up from germline, CDR1 is SGHDN and CDR2 is FVKESK. The V and J ends lost 5 bases and 7 bases respectively, with 12 bases between them. As DNA, the CDR3 is TGTGCCAGCAGCAGAGAACTTCGGGAGCAGTACTTC. Its translation is CASSRELREQYF.

The CDR3 coding sequence is TGTGCCAGCAGCCCCCCAATCGGTAGCGTCTGGGGCACAGATACGCAGTATTTT. Amino acids: CASSPPIGSVWGTDTQYF. V gene TRBV7-9 combines with J gene TRBJ2-3; D is possibly TRBD2 (5 bases). CDR1 is SEHNR and CDR2 is FQNEAQ in the germline V gene (reference sequence). The CDR3 contains 18 residues. V lost 5 bases to trimming and J lost 1 base, with 22 bases between them.

This chain connects TRBV7-2 to TRBJ2-7; 7 nucleotides align to TRBD1. The CDR3 is made up of 14 amino acids. Trimming removed 0 bases from V and 3 bases from J; junction bases left unmatched: 2. The V gene's germline CDR1 is SGHTA and CDR2 FQGNSA. The CDR3 DNA reads TGTGCCAGCAGCTTAGCCGGACAGGACTACGAGCAGTACTTC. It yields the protein CASSLAGQDYEQYF. Using reference TRBV7-2 and TRBJ2-7 for the parts outside the CDR3, the full variable domain is GAGVSQSPSNKVTEKGKDVELRCDPISGHTALYWYRQSLGQGLEFLIYFQGNSAPDKSGLPSDRFSAERTGGSVSTLTIQRTQQEDSAVYLCASSLAGQDYEQYFGPGTRLTVT.